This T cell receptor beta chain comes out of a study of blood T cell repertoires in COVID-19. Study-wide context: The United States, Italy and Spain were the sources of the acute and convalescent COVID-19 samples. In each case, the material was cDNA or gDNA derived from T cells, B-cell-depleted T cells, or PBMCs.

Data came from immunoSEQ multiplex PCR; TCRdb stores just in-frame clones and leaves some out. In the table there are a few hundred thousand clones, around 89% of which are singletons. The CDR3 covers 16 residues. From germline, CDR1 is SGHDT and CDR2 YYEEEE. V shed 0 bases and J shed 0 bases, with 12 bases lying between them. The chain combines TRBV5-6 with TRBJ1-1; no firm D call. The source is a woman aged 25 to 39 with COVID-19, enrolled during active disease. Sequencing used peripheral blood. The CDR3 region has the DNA TGTGCCAGCAGCTTGGGGGCCAGCCTCATGAACACTGAAGCTTTCTTT. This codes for CASSLGASLMNTEAFF.